The 8 T cell receptor beta chains presented below share a single source sample, sequenced in a study of blood T cell repertoires in COVID-19. This table comes from immunoSEQ multiplex PCR, and its TCRdb copy is limited to in-frame clones, with some not included. The sample contains 100,000 to 150,000 clones, around 89% of which appear only once. Material for sequencing was peripheral blood. These receptors all stem from a man over 45 with active or convalescent COVID-19.

The rearrangement links TRBV19 to TRBJ2-7; D might be TRBD1 (6 bases). CDR3 size: 14 residues. Germline V gene data show CDR1 as LNHDA and CDR2 as SQIVND (reference sequence). Trimming stripped 5 bases from V and 2 bases from J, with 13 bases between. In DNA, the CDR3 is TGTGCCAGTAGTCCCGGGACATCCCCCTACGAGCAGTACTTC. Residues: CASSPGTSPYEQYF. Full variable domain (remainder filled in from reference TRBV19 and TRBJ2-7): DGGITQSPKYLFRKEGQNVTLSCEQNLNHDAMYWYRQDPGQGLRLIYYSQIVNDFQKGDIAEGYSVSREKKESFPLTVTSAQKNPTAFYLCASSPGTSPYEQYFGPGTRLTVT.

The chain couples TRBV11-3 to TRBJ2-3; 8 bases agree with TRBD1. V was pared by 4 bases and J by 1 base, with 1 base of the junction left unmatched. The CDR3 loop spans 14 amino acids. The V gene's germline CDR1 is SGHNT and CDR2 YENEEA. The CDR3 DNA reads as TGTGCCAGCAGCTACAGGGGGGGCACAGATACGCAGTATTTT. This encodes CASSYRGGTDTQYF.

V usage is TRBV24-1 and J usage is TRBJ2-3, with 10 bases matching TRBD2. In germline, CDR1 is KGHDR, CDR2 SFDVKD. The CDR3 totals 14 residues. The V gene end was trimmed by 8 bases and the J gene end by 3 bases; junction bases not matched to a gene: 4. The CDR3 sequence: CATMSSGSTDTQYF. CDR3 nucleotide sequence: TGTGCCACCATGTCTAGCGGGAGTACAGATACGCAGTATTTT.

The chain is built from TRBV18 and TRBJ2-5; a weak D match, TRBD2 (6 bases). The V gene lost 0 bases and the J gene lost 4 bases, with 9 bases spanning the gap. Germline assignment: CDR1 KGHSH and CDR2 LQKENI. The CDR3 length is 14 residues. CDR3 in amino acids: CASSPPVGGETQYF. The CDR3 DNA sequence: TGTGCCAGCTCACCACCGGTGGGAGGAGAGACCCAGTACTTC.

The chain joins TRBV28 to TRBJ1-6; 11 positions match TRBD1. With 4 bases clipped from V and 6 bases from J, the junction kept 2 bases outside the gene matches. The CDR3 runs to 15 residues. The germline V gene has CDR1 MDHEN and CDR2 SYDVKM. CDR3 nucleotide sequence: TGTGCCAGCAGTTGGACAGGGGGCGGTAATTCACCCCTCCACTTT. Amino acid sequence: CASSWTGGGNSPLHF.

The CDR3 nucleotides are TGCGCCAGCAGCTTGGAACAGATGATTGAAAAACTGTTTTTT. Translation gives CASSLEQMIEKLFF. The V gene is TRBV5-1, the J gene TRBJ1-4; D ambiguous. Germline V CDR1 and CDR2: SGHRS, YFSETQ. V lost 0 bases to trimming and J lost 7 bases, with 10 bases between them. The CDR3 totals 14 residues.

The DNA of the CDR3 is TGTGCCAGCTCACCACGGGGGGGAGATGAAAAACTGTTTTTT. Translation gives CASSPRGGDEKLFF. The chain joins TRBV18 to TRBJ1-4; D is possibly TRBD1 (5 bases). This CDR3 contains 14 residues. CDR1 and CDR2 (germline): KGHSH, LQKENI. V was shortened by 1 base and J by 6 bases, with 9 bases between the two germline ends.

The chain employs TRBV2 and TRBJ1-3; 7 nucleotides match TRBD1. Losses at the gene ends were 7 bases for V and 4 bases for J; bases not matched to a gene: 4. The CDR3 has 13 residues. Germline V lookup: CDR1 SNHLY, CDR2 FYNNEI. The CDR3 region is CASTPDRGNTIYF. DNA for the CDR3: TGTGCCAGCACCCCGGACAGGGGAAACACCATATATTTT. Together with reference TRBV2 and TRBJ1-3, the CDR3 gives the full variable domain: EPEVTQTPSHQVTQMGQEVILRCVPISNHLYFYWYRQILGQKVEFLVSFYNNEISEKSEIFDDQFSVERPDGSNFTLKIRSTKLEDSAMYFCASTPDRGNTIYFGEGSWLTVV.